Sequencing of this T cell receptor (beta chain) was carried out in a study of technical replicates of blood from a handful of donors. This CDR3 comprises 16 residues. Germline values: CDR1 SGHRS, CDR2 YFSETQ. V was clipped by 0 bases and J by 6 bases; unmatched bases: 5. Produced via immunoSEQ multiplex PCR; TCRdb's table is partial and in-frame only. The data hold approximately 58,000 clones, with about 86% observed a single time. The clonotype comes from a human donor in good health. Some clones in this sample may be carry-over from other donors' samples. Sequencing was performed on PBMCs. The chain recombines TRBV5-1 with TRBJ2-5; 13 nucleotides line up with TRBD2. CDR3 bases: TGCGCCAGCAGCTTGGAACTAGCGGGAGGGACACAGACCCAGTACTTC. This codes for CASSLELAGGTQTQYF.